Below, 14 T cell receptor beta chains from the same sample are listed, as sequenced in a study of T cell responses to AZD1222 COVID-19 vaccine. The protocol was immunoSEQ multiplex PCR, while the TCRdb copy is restricted to in-frame clones and leaves out a portion. The sample holds under 140,000 clones, around 92% seen once. The sample here was peripheral blood, taken on day 0 of AZD1222 vaccination. The receptors originated from an adult in good health.

The gene calls are TRBV11-3 and TRBJ2-5; the D call may be TRBD1 or TRBD2 (5 bases each). V was clipped by 5 bases and J by 5 bases, with 15 bases between them. The CDR3 is made up of 14 amino acids. The V gene's germline CDR1 is SGHNT and CDR2 YENEEA. The CDR3 DNA follows: TGTGCCAGCAGCCCCAGCGCCCGGGACGAGACCCAGTACTTC. Encoded protein: CASSPSARDETQYF.

The gene calls are TRBV24-1 and TRBJ2-1, with TRBD1 matching 7 bases. This CDR3 has 15 residues. The V and J ends lost 5 bases and 6 bases, in that order; junction bases with no gene match: 9. Germline-derived CDR1 and CDR2 are KGHDR and SFDVKD. The CDR3 is CATSAAAGGGNEQFF. The CDR3 DNA sequence: TGTGCCACCAGTGCCGCGGCAGGGGGTGGCAATGAGCAGTTCTTC.

The CDR3 DNA follows: TGTGCCAGCAGCAAGGGACTAGCGGGGGGGCGGATCGAGTTCTTC. It translates to CASSKGLAGGRIEFF. This sequence joins TRBV3-1 (or the pseudogene TRBV3-2) and TRBJ2-1; 16 positions match TRBD2. Losses at the gene ends were 5 bases for V and 14 bases for J; bases not matched to a gene: 9. This CDR3 spans 15 amino acids. Germline-derived CDR1 and CDR2 are LGHDT and YNNKEL (reference sequence).

The chain couples TRBV5-1 to TRBJ1-1, with D maybe TRBD1 (5 bases). The V end was cut by 2 bases, the J end by 6 bases, with 11 bases between. This CDR3 comprises 13 residues. Germline CDR1 and CDR2: SGHRS and YFSETQ. As DNA, the CDR3 is TGCGCCAGCAGCTTTTCCAGGGAGGCTGAAGCTTTCTTT. This codes for CASSFSREAEAFF.

The CDR3 protein is CASSLLGSVQETQYF. CDR3 nucleotide sequence: TGTGCCAGCAGCTTACTTGGCAGTGTACAAGAGACCCAGTACTTC. The chain carries TRBV7-6 and TRBJ2-5; D gene unclear. The germline V and J ends were trimmed by 2 bases and 2 bases, with 12 bases remaining between them. Germline V lookup: CDR1 SGHVS, CDR2 FNYEAQ. CDR3 length equals 15 residues.

The chain couples TRBV6-5 to TRBJ2-2; possibly TRBD1 for D (5 bases). This CDR3 comprises 14 residues. Trimming took off 5 bases at V and 3 bases at J, with 10 bases between the two ends. Looked up from germline, CDR1 is MNHEY and CDR2 is SVGAGI. The DNA of the CDR3 is TGTGCCAGCAGTAGGGGAAAGGACACCGGGGAGCTGTTTTTT. Translated, it gives CASSRGKDTGELFF.

A note on this clone: The same CDR3 also results from other DNA sequences found in this sample. V usage is TRBV15 and J usage is TRBJ1-4, with TRBD1 matching 7 bases. There are 14 residues in the CDR3. Germline V lookup: CDR1 LNHNV, CDR2 YYDKDF (reference sequence). The J segment lost 4 bases and the V segment lost 7 bases, leaving 6 bases of the junction unmatched. This CDR3 is CATTPGQSNEKLFF. For the CDR3, the DNA is TGTGCCACCACTCCGGGACAGAGTAATGAAAAACTGTTTTTT.

The chain is built from TRBV30 and TRBJ1-1; D unresolved. V shed 4 bases and J shed 1 base, with 10 bases lying between them. The CDR3 runs to 13 residues. CDR1 GTSNPN and CDR2 SVGIG come from the germline V gene (reference sequence). The CDR3 nucleotides read TGTGCCTGGAATTGGGGATCGAACACTGAAGCTTTCTTT. Translating gives CAWNWGSNTEAFF.

The chain combines TRBV5-6 with TRBJ2-7; TRBD2 aligns across 14 bases. Germline CDR1 reads SGHDT; CDR2 reads YYEEEE. There are 15 residues in the CDR3. Germline trimming cut 3 bases from V and 4 bases from J; bases unmatched to any gene: 3. This CDR3 reads CASSSRLAGGYEQYF. Here the CDR3 DNA reads TGTGCCAGCAGCTCCAGACTAGCGGGGGGGTACGAGCAGTACTTC.

The V call is TRBV6-5, the J call TRBJ2-7, with D hard to call. There are 15 residues in the CDR3. V was pared by 2 bases and J by 2 bases, with 13 bases between. The V gene's germline CDR1 is MNHEY and CDR2 SVGAGI. The CDR3 loop is CASSYTYSYAYEQYF. DNA of the CDR3: TGTGCCAGCAGTTACACATACAGTTACGCCTACGAGCAGTACTTC.

This clone was counted once. The V and J genes are TRBV4-1 and TRBJ1-6; weak D call: TRBD1 (6 bases). V shed 5 bases and J shed 0 bases, with 11 bases lying between them. The CDR3 is made up of 16 amino acids. Germline V lookup: CDR1 MGHRA, CDR2 YSYEKL. CDR3 nucleotides: TGCGCCAGCAGCTCGGACAGTCACTCCTATAATTCACCCCTCCACTTT. Translation gives CASSSDSHSYNSPLHF.

This clone was detected a few times. The chain is built from TRBV11-2 and TRBJ2-5; D assignment may be TRBD1 or TRBD2 (5 bases each). CDR1 is SGHAT and CDR2 is FQNNGV in the germline V gene. V shed 2 bases and J shed 5 bases, with 9 bases lying between them. This CDR3 comprises 13 residues. Here the CDR3 DNA reads TGTGCCAGCAGCTTACGGGGACCCGAGACCCAGTACTTC. Amino acids: CASSLRGPETQYF.

The V and J genes are TRBV19 and TRBJ1-3; the D is unclear. This CDR3 region has 14 residues. The germline CDR1 and CDR2 sequences are LNHDA and SQIVND (reference sequence). V was trimmed by 9 bases and J by 0 bases, leaving 12 bases between them. The CDR3 is CASQDVPSGNTIYF. The CDR3 nucleotides read TGTGCCAGCCAGGACGTGCCCTCTGGAAACACCATATATTTT.

The V call is TRBV7-3, the J call TRBJ2-3, with 12 bases that match TRBD2. The CDR3 extends over 19 amino acids. The germline V gene has CDR1 SGHTA and CDR2 FQGTGA. Unmatched junction bases numbered 9, after V lost 2 bases and J lost 0 bases. As DNA, the CDR3 is TGTGCCAGCAGCTTAGAGGGGGGACTAGCGGGCCTTAGCACAGATACGCAGTATTTT. This sequence encodes CASSLEGGLAGLSTDTQYF.